The 31 T cell receptor beta chains presented below share a single source sample, sequenced in a study of blood T cell repertoires in COVID-19. Some clones are missing from TCRdb's copy, which holds only in-frame ones; the method was immunoSEQ multiplex PCR. The repertoire has approximately 270,000 clones, around nine tenths of them found once; the top ten carry 1.2% to 1.5%. What was sequenced was peripheral blood. The receptors originated from a man older than 75 with acute or convalescent COVID-19.

This chain connects TRBV28 to TRBJ2-2; D is unresolved. CDR3 length equals 13 residues. Germline CDR1 reads MDHEN; CDR2 reads SYDVKM. Trimming shortened V by 0 bases and J by 6 bases, and 5 bases separated the two germline ends. The CDR3: CASSLWSSGELFF. The DNA of the CDR3 is TGTGCCAGCAGTTTATGGAGCTCCGGGGAGCTGTTTTTT.

The V and J genes are TRBV18 and TRBJ2-1; 7 positions agree with TRBD1. The CDR3 length is 14 residues. The germline V gene has CDR1 KGHSH and CDR2 LQKENI. J lost 5 bases, V lost 3 bases, and 4 bases had no gene match. CDR3 sequence (DNA): TGTGCCAGCTCACCTAGGGGGCAGGACAATGAGCAGTTCTTC. This encodes CASSPRGQDNEQFF.

The rearrangement links TRBV25-1 to TRBJ1-6, with TRBD1 identical over 10 bases. CDR3 length: 16 residues. V trimming: 1 base; J trimming: 8 bases; junction bases outside the gene matches: 5. Germline V gene data show CDR1 as MGHDK and CDR2 as SYGVNS. CDR3 nucleotide sequence: TGTGCCAGCAGTGAATCGACAGGGGGCTCATATTCACCCCTCCACTTT. Translating gives CASSESTGGSYSPLHF.

This chain connects TRBV3-1 (or the pseudogene TRBV3-2) to TRBJ2-3; 11 bases align to TRBD2. The CDR3 sequence is 18 residues long. J was trimmed by 2 bases and V by 0 bases; bases with no gene match: 7. Germline-derived CDR1 and CDR2 are LGHDT and YNNKEL (reference sequence). CDR3 sequence (DNA): TGTGCCAGCAGCCAAGATAAGGTAGCGGGGGGGATCACAGATACGCAGTATTTT. This translates into CASSQDKVAGGITDTQYF.

The V gene is TRBV28, the J gene TRBJ1-6, with D possibly being TRBD1 (5 bases). This CDR3 has 15 amino acids. Trimming removed 9 bases from V and 7 bases from J, with 19 bases in between. The germline V gene has CDR1 MDHEN and CDR2 SYDVKM. The CDR3 coding sequence is TGTGCCAGTCAACGAGGACACTCCGGGAATTCACCCCTCCACTTT. Amino acids: CASQRGHSGNSPLHF.

This chain joins TRBV27 and TRBJ1-1; D perhaps matches TRBD1 (5 bases). The CDR3 is 14 residues long. Trimming left V 4 bases short and J 5 bases short, with 14 bases between. Germline-derived CDR1 and CDR2 are MNHEY and SMNVEV (reference sequence). The DNA of the CDR3 is TGTGCCAGCAGTTACCTGGGGCAAGGGACTGAAGCTTTCTTT. Amino acids: CASSYLGQGTEAFF.

The chain combines TRBV4-2 with TRBJ1-2; D unclear. Germline V gene lookup returns CDR1 LGHNA and CDR2 YNFKEQ. This CDR3 has 15 residues. Deletions cut 1 base from V and 0 bases from J, with 9 bases between. The CDR3 protein is CASSQVYSSNYGYTF. The CDR3 DNA follows: TGTGCCAGCAGCCAAGTTTACAGCTCTAACTATGGCTACACCTTC.

The J gene is TRBJ2-3, the V gene TRBV11-2, with D hard to call. The germline V gene has CDR1 SGHAT and CDR2 FQNNGV. V was trimmed by 2 bases and J by 0 bases, leaving 6 bases between them. This CDR3 has 14 residues. The CDR3 sequence: CASSLIFSTDTQYF. CDR3 sequence (DNA): TGTGCCAGCAGCTTAATCTTTAGCACAGATACGCAGTATTTT.

V gene TRBV6-2 or TRBV6-3 combines with J gene TRBJ2-1, with a possible D match to TRBD2 (6 bases). The length of the CDR3 is 15 residues. Germline CDR1 and CDR2: MNHEY and SVGEGT. V was pared by 5 bases and J by 7 bases, with 18 bases between. CDR3 coding DNA: TGTGCCAGCAGTCAGGGACTGGTCAGGGCTAATGAGCAGTTCTTC. Its protein product is CASSQGLVRANEQFF.

The chain joins TRBV4-3 to TRBJ2-7; perhaps TRBD1 as D (5 bases). V shed 0 bases and J shed 2 bases, with 14 bases lying between them. CDR3 length: 16 residues. Looked up from germline, CDR1 is LGHNA and CDR2 is YSLEER. CDR3 sequence reads: CASSQDVGQNPYEQYF. In nucleotides, the CDR3 is TGCGCCAGCAGCCAAGATGTGGGGCAGAACCCCTACGAGCAGTACTTC.

The chain couples TRBV7-8 to TRBJ1-5; D possibly corresponds to TRBD1 (6 bases). The CDR3 consists of 14 residues. CDR1 is SGHVS and CDR2 is FQNEAQ in the germline V gene. V was pared by 5 bases and J by 7 bases, with 15 bases between. The CDR3 reads CASSRDWGRQPQHF. In DNA form, the CDR3 reads TGTGCCAGCAGCCGAGACTGGGGGCGCCAGCCCCAGCATTTT. The whole variable domain, filled in from reference TRBV7-8 and TRBJ1-5, reads GAGVSQSPRYKVAKRGQDVALRCDPISGHVSLFWYQQALGQGPEFLTYFQNEAQLDKSGLPSDRFFAERPEGSVSTLKIQRTQQEDSAVYLCASSRDWGRQPQHFGDGTRLSIL.

This clone came up once. The chain is built from TRBV6-2 or TRBV6-3 and TRBJ1-1; tentatively, D is TRBD1 (5 bases). This CDR3 has 12 residues. Deletions cut 6 bases from V and 5 bases from J, with 10 bases between. Germline loops: CDR1 MNHEY, CDR2 SVGEGT. The CDR3 region has the DNA TGTGCCAGCAGCTTCAGGGAAACTGAAGCTTTCTTT. This encodes CASSFRETEAFF.

The gene calls are TRBV19 and TRBJ1-2; the D gene is possibly TRBD1 (5 bases). The CDR3 length is 13 residues. From germline, CDR1 is LNHDA and CDR2 SQIVND (reference sequence). Trimming removed 3 bases from V and 2 bases from J, with 7 bases in between. In DNA form, the CDR3 reads TGTGCCAGTAGTATGAAGGGGAACTATGGCTACACCTTC. It encodes CASSMKGNYGYTF.

This sequence joins TRBV5-1 and TRBJ1-1; D is possibly TRBD1 (5 bases). V was trimmed by 0 bases and J by 6 bases, leaving 24 bases between them. From germline, CDR1 is SGHRS and CDR2 YFSETQ. This CDR3 has 18 residues. CDR3 nucleotides: TGCGCCAGCAGCTTGGCCAATACGTTAGGGGCCCCGGGCGCTGAAGCTTTCTTT. Translating it yields CASSLANTLGAPGAEAFF. The variable domain in full, with the rest retrieved from reference TRBV5-1 and TRBJ1-1, is KAGVTQTPRYLIKTRGQQVTLSCSPISGHRSVSWYQQTPGQGLQFLFEYFSETQRNKGNFPGRFSGRQFSNSRSEMNVSTLELGDSALYLCASSLANTLGAPGAEAFFGQGTRLTVV.

The rearrangement uses TRBV5-5 and TRBJ1-6, with D hard to call. Germline lookup yields CDR1 SGHKS and CDR2 YYEKEE (reference sequence). The CDR3 runs 15 residues. The V and J ends lost 3 bases and 0 bases respectively, with 7 bases between them. The CDR3 bases are TGTGCCAGCAGCTCCCGCAGCTCCTATAATTCACCCCTCCACTTT. Translated, it gives CASSSRSSYNSPLHF.

The rearrangement links TRBV7-9 to TRBJ1-5; 7 nucleotides match TRBD1. There are 14 residues in the CDR3. The V and J ends lost 5 bases and 4 bases, in that order; junction bases with no gene match: 5. The germline CDR1 and CDR2 sequences are SEHNR and FQNEAQ (reference sequence). This chain's CDR3 is CASSRDSRNQPQHF. In nucleotides, the CDR3 is TGTGCCAGCAGCCGGGACAGCCGAAATCAGCCCCAGCATTTT.

This clone turned up a few times. This rearrangement joins TRBV19 to TRBJ1-5, with no clear D. V was clipped by 7 bases and J by 0 bases, with 13 bases between them. The CDR3 is made up of 15 amino acids. Germline V lookup: CDR1 LNHDA, CDR2 SQIVND (reference sequence). CDR3 sequence: CASIPSAVSNQPQHF. The CDR3 DNA reads TGTGCCAGTATTCCCTCGGCGGTTAGCAATCAGCCCCAGCATTTT.

The chain combines TRBV21-1 with TRBJ2-7; TRBD1, the D gene given by the table, was not confirmed from the DNA. TRBV21-1 is a known pseudogene. The CDR3 runs to 15 residues. The CDR3 DNA follows: TGTGCCAGCACCCCAAAGGACAGTATCCCCTACGAGCAGTACTTC. This translates into CASTPKDSIPYEQYF.

The rearrangement links TRBV14 to TRBJ2-3, with D unclear. The CDR3 loop spans 14 amino acids. Germline V CDR1 and CDR2: SGHDN, FVKESK. The germline V and J ends were trimmed by 1 base and 6 bases, with 11 bases remaining between them. This CDR3 reads CASSQGLSKDTQYF. The CDR3, as DNA: TGTGCCAGCAGCCAAGGACTGTCCAAGGATACGCAGTATTTT.

The chain combines TRBV28 with TRBJ2-5; 9 positions match TRBD2. Trimming at V came to 6 bases and at J to 4 bases, leaving 12 bases not matched to a gene. This CDR3 has 16 residues. CDR1 is MDHEN, CDR2 SYDVKM, per germline. The CDR3 spells CASRGLSGSIGETQYF. The DNA of the CDR3 is TGTGCCAGCAGGGGGCTTAGCGGGAGTATTGGAGAGACCCAGTACTTC.

The CDR3 loop reads CASSLGRANSGYEQYF. DNA of the CDR3: TGTGCCAGCAGTTTGGGGCGCGCTAACTCGGGCTACGAGCAGTACTTC. The rearrangement joins TRBV3-1 (or the pseudogene TRBV3-2) to TRBJ2-7, with D possibly TRBD1 on 5 matching bases. The CDR3 has 16 residues. CDR1 and CDR2 from the germline V gene are LGHDT and YNNKEL (reference sequence). V gave up 6 bases and J gave up 3 bases, with 21 bases separating them.

The chain couples TRBV4-1 to TRBJ2-7; the match to TRBD2 covers 8 bases. CDR3 length: 16 amino acids. Germline CDR1 reads MGHRA; CDR2 reads YSYEKL. The V gene end was trimmed by 5 bases and the J gene end by 0 bases; junction bases not matched to a gene: 9. CDR3 loop: CASSNFGGASSYEQYF. The CDR3 region has the DNA TGCGCCAGCAGCAACTTCGGGGGGGCCAGCTCCTACGAGCAGTACTTC.

This chain joins TRBV6-5 and TRBJ2-5; 8 positions agree with TRBD1. The junction had 4 bases not matched to a gene; V was cut back by 0 bases and J by 4 bases. The CDR3 sequence is 15 residues long. Germline values: CDR1 MNHEY, CDR2 SVGAGI. This CDR3 reads CASSYSRTGGETQYF. The CDR3 DNA follows: TGTGCCAGCAGTTACTCCCGCACAGGGGGAGAGACCCAGTACTTC.

This rearrangement joins TRBV7-3 to TRBJ2-7, with 11 bases matching TRBD2. V lost 5 bases and J lost 12; bases outside the gene matches: 15. Germline V gives CDR1 SGHTA, CDR2 FQGTGA. The CDR3 is 15 residues long. The CDR3 protein is CASSTTGTSGYEMYF. The CDR3 DNA reads TGTGCCAGCAGCACAACCGGGACTAGCGGCTACGAGATGTACTTC.

The chain recombines TRBV6-5 with TRBJ1-1; 7 bases fit TRBD1. The V segment lost 7 bases and the J segment 5 bases; nucleotides outside the gene matches: 10. CDR3 length: 14 residues. Germline CDR1 MNHEY, CDR2 SVGAGI. For the CDR3, the DNA is TGTGCCAGCACCGGGACAGTGGATGGGACTGAAGCTTTCTTT. Amino acids: CASTGTVDGTEAFF.

This CDR3 reads CASSPTSGSSYEQYF. The CDR3 nucleotides are TGTGCCAGCAGTCCGACTAGCGGGAGCTCCTACGAGCAGTACTTC. The rearrangement uses TRBV6-5 and TRBJ2-7; 12 bases match TRBD2. Germline trimming cut 5 bases from V and 0 bases from J; bases unmatched to any gene: 2. The CDR3 length is 15 residues. Germline CDR1 MNHEY, CDR2 SVGAGI.

The DNA for the CDR3 is TGTGCCAGCAGCTTAGAGGGCAGGGGGCTCTACAATGAGCAGTTCTTC. It is translated as CASSLEGRGLYNEQFF. This chain links TRBV7-6 with TRBJ2-1; the match to TRBD1 covers 8 bases. CDR1 and CDR2 (germline): SGHVS, FNYEAQ. The V gene end was trimmed by 1 base and the J gene end by 3 bases; junction bases not matched to a gene: 5. This CDR3 has 16 residues.

The chain joins TRBV7-9 to TRBJ2-5, with 10 bases matching TRBD2. Germline values: CDR1 SEHNR, CDR2 FQNEAQ (reference sequence). V lost 1 base, J lost 9 bases, and 8 bases stayed unmatched. This CDR3 has 15 amino acids. The CDR3 region has the DNA TGTGCCAGCAGCTTAGGCACTAGCGGGGTTGCGGCCCAGTACTTC. As protein: CASSLGTSGVAAQYF.

This clone was seen a handful of times. This sequence joins TRBV4-1 and TRBJ2-1; 9 nucleotides agree with TRBD1. The V gene's germline CDR1 is MGHRA and CDR2 YSYEKL. This CDR3 is 15 amino acids long. V lost 3 bases, J lost 6 bases, and 6 bases stayed unmatched. The CDR3 region is CASSQGTGTGNEQFF. The CDR3 region has the DNA TGCGCCAGCAGCCAGGGGACAGGGACGGGCAATGAGCAGTTCTTC.

The rearrangement links TRBV5-1 to TRBJ1-1; a possible D gene is TRBD1 (5 bases). Trimming removed 3 bases at V and 4 bases at J, with 13 bases between. Germline V gives CDR1 SGHRS, CDR2 YFSETQ. The CDR3 is made up of 14 amino acids. For the CDR3, the DNA is TGCGCCAGCAGCTCTGTAGTCGACAGCACTGAAGCTTTCTTT. Protein product: CASSSVVDSTEAFF.

This sequence joins TRBV5-1 and TRBJ2-7; possible D gene TRBD1, 5 bases. Between the trimmed V and J ends, which lost 5 bases and 4 bases, there was a span of 25 bases. There are 17 residues in the CDR3. CDR1 is SGHRS and CDR2 is YFSETQ in the germline V gene. This chain's CDR3 is CASSLNSLFQGMYEQYF. CDR3 sequence (DNA): TGCGCCAGCAGTCTAAACTCATTGTTTCAGGGAATGTACGAGCAGTACTTC.